This entry is about one T cell receptor beta chain. This entry comes from a study of blood T cell repertoires in COVID-19. In the authors' workflow: The assay estimated nucleated cells by amplifying reference gene primers. Produced via immunoSEQ multiplex PCR; TCRdb's table is partial and in-frame only. The V and J calls and clone size are taken from that table; D and trimming were inferred from the DNA. The table shows roughly 250,000 clones, with roughly 81% occurring only once. Trimming took 7 bases from V and 4 from J, leaving 16 bases between them. CDR3 size: 14 residues. Germline V lookup: CDR1 LGHDT, CDR2 YNNKEL (reference sequence).

Sequencing was performed on peripheral blood. The rearrangement links TRBV3-1 (or the pseudogene TRBV3-2) to TRBJ1-2; perhaps TRBD1 as D (6 bases). The clonotype comes from a man aged 35 to 55 with acute or convalescent COVID-19. The CDR3 reads CASMGTSAGYGYTF. DNA of the CDR3: TGTGCCAGCATGGGGACATCAGCAGGCTATGGCTACACCTTC.